Here is one T cell receptor beta chain with its context. Its antigen is unknown. The record originates from a study of post-analysis software for immune sequencing data. Study-level background: The courses of disease that were included comprised relapsing-remitting, secondary progressive and progressive-relapsing multiple sclerosis. General study findings and limits: The five TRBV segments detected at higher frequency in patients than in controls included TRBV5-6, TRBV5-1 and TRBV20-1. Multiple sclerosis was associated with a significant reduction in normalized Chao1 diversity relative to controls.

Presence of unique molecular identifiers characterized the TCR beta cDNA libraries. T cells, about 0.9 to 11 million of them, yielded about half a million cDNA molecules. TCRdb called the PCR reads again in MiXCR, with one record for every CDR3 protein. The data contain around 500,000 distinct CDR3 sequences, under 40% of them singletons. Germline lookup yields CDR1 SGHRS and CDR2 YFSETQ. Trimming took off 1 base at V and 8 bases at J, with 15 bases between the two ends. This CDR3 region has 14 residues. Sequenced sample: blood. The receptor was isolated from a girl aged 2 to 17 with multiple sclerosis. This chain joins TRBV5-1 and TRBJ1-2; D might be TRBD1 (6 bases). CDR3 sequence: CASSLIRGAQGYTF. The CDR3 region has the DNA TGCGCCAGCAGCTTGATACGGGGGGCCCAGGGCTACACCTTC.